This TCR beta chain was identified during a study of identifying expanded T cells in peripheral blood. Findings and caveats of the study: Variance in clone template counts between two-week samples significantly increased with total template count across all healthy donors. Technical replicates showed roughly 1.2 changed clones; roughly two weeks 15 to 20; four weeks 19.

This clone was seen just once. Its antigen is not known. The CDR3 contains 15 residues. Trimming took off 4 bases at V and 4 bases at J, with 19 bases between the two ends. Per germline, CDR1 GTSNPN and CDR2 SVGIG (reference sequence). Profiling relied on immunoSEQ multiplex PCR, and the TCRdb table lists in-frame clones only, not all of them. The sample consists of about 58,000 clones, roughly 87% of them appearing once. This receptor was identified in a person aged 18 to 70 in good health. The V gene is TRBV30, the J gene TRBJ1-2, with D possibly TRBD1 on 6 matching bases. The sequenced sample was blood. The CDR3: CAWTTTVPRGYGYTF. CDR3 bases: TGTGCCTGGACAACAACAGTCCCCAGGGGCTATGGCTACACCTTC.